Listed below are T cell receptor beta chains from one sample, sequenced in a study of cytomegalovirus exposure and HLA in healthy donors. Using immunoSEQ multiplex PCR, the repertoire was profiled, and TCRdb retains in-frame clones only, with some absent. Here the sample spans 120,000 to 150,000 clones, approximately 93% being singletons. The source material was PBMCs. The receptors stem from a young man in good health and CMV-seronegative. CDR3s include the opening cysteine and the closing phenylalanine or tryptophan. The order of the fields is D gene, J gene, V gene, clone size, CDR3 DNA, CDR3 protein. The D gene is left open where the match is weak. Rows give clone size only sometimes, using once, few, many, or a class for an expanded clone.

D: NA; J: TRBJ2-2; V: TRBV5-1; size: NA; DNA: TGCGCCAGCAGCCAGGAGGGAGTGGACACCGGGGAGCTGTTTTTT; CDR3: CASSQEGVDTGELFF
D: NA; J: TRBJ2-1; V: TRBV10-3; size: NA; DNA: TGTGCCACCGGGGACAATGAGCAGTTCTTC; CDR3: CATGDNEQFF
D: NA; J: TRBJ1-3; V: TRBV28; size: NA; DNA: TGTGCCAGCAGTTACACCTCTGGAAACACCATATATTTT; CDR3: CASSYTSGNTIYF
D: NA; J: TRBJ2-5; V: TRBV5-1; size: NA; DNA: TGCGCCAGCAGCCCTGGAACGAGAGGGGAGACCCAGTACTTC; CDR3: CASSPGTRGETQYF
D: NA; J: TRBJ2-1; V: TRBV28; size: once; DNA: TGTGCCAGCAGTCGGACAGGGGGGACTAGCAAGGATGAGCAGTTCTTC; CDR3: CASSRTGGTSKDEQFF
D: NA; J: TRBJ1-1; V: TRBV19; size: NA; DNA: TGTGCCTCCCTCGCGGGGGGCAACACTGAAGCTTTCTTT; CDR3: CASLAGGNTEAFF
D: NA; J: TRBJ2-2; V: TRBV29-1; size: once; DNA: TGCAGCGTCGGACAGATTAACACCGGGGTGCTGTTTTTT; CDR3: CSVGQINTGVLFF
D: TRBD1; J: TRBJ1-4; V: TRBV5-5; size: NA; DNA: TGTGCCAGCAGCCAACCGACAGGGGGGTTCACAACTAATGAAAAACTGTTTTTT; CDR3: CASSQPTGGFTTNEKLFF
D: TRBD1; J: TRBJ1-1; V: TRBV5-1; size: NA; DNA: TGCGCCAGCAGCTTGGCCTCAGGGGGCACTGAAGCTTTCTTT; CDR3: CASSLASGGTEAFF
D: TRBD1; J: TRBJ1-1; V: TRBV12-5; size: NA; DNA: TGTGCTAGTGGTTTGGTGGGGGACAGGGGGCCTATATCAAGGAACACTGAAGCTTTCTTT; CDR3: CASGLVGDRGPISRNTEAFF
D: TRBD2; J: TRBJ2-2; V: TRBV7-6; size: once; DNA: TGTGCCAGCAGTCACCCGGGACTAGCGGGGGTTCCGAACACCGGGGAGCTGTTTTTT; CDR3: CASSHPGLAGVPNTGELFF
D: TRBD2; J: TRBJ2-5; V: TRBV5-6; size: NA; DNA: TGTGCCAGCAGCTCGATGCAGACTAGCGGGAGAGGGGAGACCCAGTACTTC; CDR3: CASSSMQTSGRGETQYF
D: NA; J: TRBJ2-3; V: TRBV4-1; size: NA; DNA: TGCGCCAGCAGCCACGGCACTAGGCGAGTTAGCACAGATACGCAGTATTTT; CDR3: CASSHGTRRVSTDTQYF
D: NA; J: TRBJ1-1; V: TRBV19; size: once; DNA: TGTGCCAGTAGTCAGGGGCCAAACACTGAAGCTTTCTTT; CDR3: CASSQGPNTEAFF
D: NA; J: TRBJ1-1; V: TRBV30; size: NA; DNA: TGTGCCTGGAGTGTCGGGAGGGGCGGTGAAGCTTTCTTT; CDR3: CAWSVGRGGEAFF
D: TRBD2; J: TRBJ2-2; V: TRBV6-1; size: NA; DNA: TGTGCCAGCAGTGAAGAGGCTAGCGGGAGGGCGGGAACCGGGGAGCTGTTTTTT; CDR3: CASSEEASGRAGTGELFF
D: TRBD1; J: TRBJ2-7; V: TRBV5-6; size: NA; DNA: TGTGCCAGCAGCGGAACCGGGACAGGGCACTACGAGCAGTACTTC; CDR3: CASSGTGTGHYEQYF